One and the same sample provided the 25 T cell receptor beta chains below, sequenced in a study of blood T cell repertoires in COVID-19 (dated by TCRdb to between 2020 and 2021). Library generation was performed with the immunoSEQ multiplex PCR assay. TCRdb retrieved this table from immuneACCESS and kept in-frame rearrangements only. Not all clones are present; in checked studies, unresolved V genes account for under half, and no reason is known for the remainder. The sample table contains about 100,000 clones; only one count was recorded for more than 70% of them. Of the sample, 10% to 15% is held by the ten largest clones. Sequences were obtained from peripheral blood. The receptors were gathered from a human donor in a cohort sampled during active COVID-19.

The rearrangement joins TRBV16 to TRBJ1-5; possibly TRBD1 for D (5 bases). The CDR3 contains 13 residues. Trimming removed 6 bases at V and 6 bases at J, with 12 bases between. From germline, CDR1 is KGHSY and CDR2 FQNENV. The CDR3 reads CASRVAGGQPQHF. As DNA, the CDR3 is TGTGCCAGCAGAGTAGCGGGGGGTCAGCCCCAGCATTTT.

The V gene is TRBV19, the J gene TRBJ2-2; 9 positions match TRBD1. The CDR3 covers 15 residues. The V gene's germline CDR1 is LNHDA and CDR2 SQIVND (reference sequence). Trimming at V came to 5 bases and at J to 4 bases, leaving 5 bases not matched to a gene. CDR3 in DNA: TGTGCCAGTAGTCCTCAGACAGGGGGCACCGGGGAGCTGTTTTTT. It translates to CASSPQTGGTGELFF.

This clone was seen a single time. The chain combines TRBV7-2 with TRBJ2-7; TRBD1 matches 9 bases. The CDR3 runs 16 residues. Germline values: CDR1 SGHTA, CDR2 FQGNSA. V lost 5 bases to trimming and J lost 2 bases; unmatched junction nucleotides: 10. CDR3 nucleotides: TGTGCCAGCAGCATACGCCCGGGACAGGGTGCCTACGAGCAGTACTTC. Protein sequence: CASSIRPGQGAYEQYF.

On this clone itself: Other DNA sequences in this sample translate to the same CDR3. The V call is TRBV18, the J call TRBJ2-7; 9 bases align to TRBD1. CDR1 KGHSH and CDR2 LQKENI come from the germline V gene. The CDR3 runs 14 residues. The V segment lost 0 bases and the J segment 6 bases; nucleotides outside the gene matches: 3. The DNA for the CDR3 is TGTGCCAGCTCACCACCTCGGACAGGGGTCGAGCAGTACTTC. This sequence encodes CASSPPRTGVEQYF.

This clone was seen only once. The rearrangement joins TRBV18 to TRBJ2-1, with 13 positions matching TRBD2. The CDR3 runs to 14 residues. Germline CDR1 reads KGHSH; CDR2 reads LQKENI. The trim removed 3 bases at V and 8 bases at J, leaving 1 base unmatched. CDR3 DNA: TGTGCCAGCTCACCCACTAGCGGGGGGGATGAGCAGTTCTTC. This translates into CASSPTSGGDEQFF.

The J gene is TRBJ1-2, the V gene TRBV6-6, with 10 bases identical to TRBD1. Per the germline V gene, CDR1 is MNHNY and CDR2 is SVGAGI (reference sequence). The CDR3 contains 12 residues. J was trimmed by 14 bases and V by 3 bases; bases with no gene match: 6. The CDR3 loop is CASSYGTGAQTF. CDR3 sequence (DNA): TGTGCCAGCAGTTATGGGACAGGGGCTCAAACCTTC.

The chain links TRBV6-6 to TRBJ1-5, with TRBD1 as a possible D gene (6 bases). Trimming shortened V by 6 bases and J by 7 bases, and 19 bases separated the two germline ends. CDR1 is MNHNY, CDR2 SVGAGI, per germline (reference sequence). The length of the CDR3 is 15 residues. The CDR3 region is CASSETLGGRQPQHF. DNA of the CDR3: TGTGCCAGCAGCGAGACTCTCGGGGGGCGGCAGCCCCAGCATTTT.

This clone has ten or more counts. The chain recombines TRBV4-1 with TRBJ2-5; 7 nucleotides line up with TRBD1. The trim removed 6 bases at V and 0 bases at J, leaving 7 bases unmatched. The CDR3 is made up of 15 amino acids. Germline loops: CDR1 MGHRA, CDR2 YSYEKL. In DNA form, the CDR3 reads TGCGCCAGCAGAAAGGACAGGCGCAACCAAGAGACCCAGTACTTC. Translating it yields CASRKDRRNQETQYF.

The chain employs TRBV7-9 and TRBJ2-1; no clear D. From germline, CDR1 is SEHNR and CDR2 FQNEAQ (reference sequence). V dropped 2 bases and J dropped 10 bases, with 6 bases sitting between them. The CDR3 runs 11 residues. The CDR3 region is CASSLSWEQFF. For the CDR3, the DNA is TGTGCCAGCAGCTTAAGCTGGGAGCAGTTCTTC.

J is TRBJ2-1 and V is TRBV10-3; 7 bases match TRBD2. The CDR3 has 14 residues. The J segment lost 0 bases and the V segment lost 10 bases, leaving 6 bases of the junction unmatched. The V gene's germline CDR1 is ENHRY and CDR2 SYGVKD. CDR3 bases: TGTGCCACCTCAACTAGCGACTCCTACAATGAGCAGTTCTTC. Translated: CATSTSDSYNEQFF.

DNA for the CDR3: TGTGCCAGTAGTCCAACGACAGGATATAATTCACCCCTCCACTTT. This gives the protein CASSPTTGYNSPLHF. The chain has TRBV19 and TRBJ1-6; tentative D call: TRBD1 (6 bases). There are 15 residues in the CDR3. CDR1 and CDR2 (germline): LNHDA, SQIVND (reference sequence). V lost 5 bases and J lost 4, with 12 bases in between.

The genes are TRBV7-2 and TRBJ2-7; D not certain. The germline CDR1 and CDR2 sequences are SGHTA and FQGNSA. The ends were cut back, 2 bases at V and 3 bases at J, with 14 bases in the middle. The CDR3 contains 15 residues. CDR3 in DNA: TGTGCCAGCAGCTTACCTACCTCCCCGTACTACGAGCAGTACTTC. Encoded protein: CASSLPTSPYYEQYF.

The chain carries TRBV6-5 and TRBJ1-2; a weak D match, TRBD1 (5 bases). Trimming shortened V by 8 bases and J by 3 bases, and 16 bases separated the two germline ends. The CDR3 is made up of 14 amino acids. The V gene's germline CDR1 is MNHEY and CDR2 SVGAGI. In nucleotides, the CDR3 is TGTGCCAGCGCTCCATGGGGGGGAGACTATGGCTACACCTTC. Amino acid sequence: CASAPWGGDYGYTF.

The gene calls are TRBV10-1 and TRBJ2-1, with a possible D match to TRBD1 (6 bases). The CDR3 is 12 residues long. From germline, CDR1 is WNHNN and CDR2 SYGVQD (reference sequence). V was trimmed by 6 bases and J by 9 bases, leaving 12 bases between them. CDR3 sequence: CASSEQGGEQFF. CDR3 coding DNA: TGCGCCAGCAGCGAACAGGGCGGTGAGCAGTTCTTC.

CDR3 nucleotide sequence: TGCGCCAGCAGCCCTAATGGCAAATGGACTAGCGGGAGGGCCAGGGACGAGCAGTACTTC. Translated: CASSPNGKWTSGRARDEQYF. This rearrangement joins TRBV4-3 to TRBJ2-7, with TRBD2 matching over 15 bases. In germline, CDR1 is LGHNA, CDR2 YSLEER. This CDR3 is 20 amino acids long. Unmatched junction bases numbered 18, after V lost 4 bases and J lost 5 bases.

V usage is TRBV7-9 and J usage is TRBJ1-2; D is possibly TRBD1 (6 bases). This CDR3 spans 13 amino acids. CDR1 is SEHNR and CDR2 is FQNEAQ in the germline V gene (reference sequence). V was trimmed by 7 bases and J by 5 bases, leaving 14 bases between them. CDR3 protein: CASINGRGYGYTF. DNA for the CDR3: TGTGCCAGCATCAATGGCAGGGGATATGGCTACACCTTC.

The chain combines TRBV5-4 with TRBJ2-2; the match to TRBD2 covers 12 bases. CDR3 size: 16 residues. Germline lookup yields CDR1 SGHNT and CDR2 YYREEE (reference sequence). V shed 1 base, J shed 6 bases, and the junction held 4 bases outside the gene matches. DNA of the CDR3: TGTGCCAGCAGCTTGCCTAGCGGGGGGGCCTCCGGGGAGCTGTTTTTT. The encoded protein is CASSLPSGGASGELFF.

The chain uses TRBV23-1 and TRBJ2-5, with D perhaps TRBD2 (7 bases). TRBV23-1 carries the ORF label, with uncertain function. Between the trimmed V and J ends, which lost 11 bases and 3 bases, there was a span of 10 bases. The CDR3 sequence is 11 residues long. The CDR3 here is CAGGDKETQYF. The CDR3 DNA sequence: TGCGCCGGGGGGGACAAAGAGACCCAGTACTTC.

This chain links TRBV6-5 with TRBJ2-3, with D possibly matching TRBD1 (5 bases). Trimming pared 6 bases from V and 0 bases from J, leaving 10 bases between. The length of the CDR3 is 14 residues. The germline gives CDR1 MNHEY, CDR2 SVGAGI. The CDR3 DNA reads TGTGCCAGCAGAGCGACAGCTAGCACAGATACGCAGTATTTT. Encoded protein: CASRATASTDTQYF.

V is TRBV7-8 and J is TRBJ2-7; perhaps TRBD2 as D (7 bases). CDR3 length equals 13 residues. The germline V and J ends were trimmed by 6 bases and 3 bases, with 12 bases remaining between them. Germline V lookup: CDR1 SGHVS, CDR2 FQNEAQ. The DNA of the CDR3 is TGTGCCAGCAGTGGGGGGGCAGACTACGAGCAGTACTTC. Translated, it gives CASSGGADYEQYF.

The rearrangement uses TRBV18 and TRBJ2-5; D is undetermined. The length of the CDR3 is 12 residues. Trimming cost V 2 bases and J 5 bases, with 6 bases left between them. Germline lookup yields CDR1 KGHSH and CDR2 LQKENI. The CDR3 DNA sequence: TGTGCCAGCTCACCAGCGGTGGAGACCCAGTACTTC. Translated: CASSPAVETQYF.

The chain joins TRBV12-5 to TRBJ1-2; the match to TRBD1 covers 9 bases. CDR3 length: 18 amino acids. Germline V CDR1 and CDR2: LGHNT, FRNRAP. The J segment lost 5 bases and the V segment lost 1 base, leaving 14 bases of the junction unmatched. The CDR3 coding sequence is TGTGCTAGTGGTTTGGCGGGCGTGGGGACAGGGAAACTATATGGCTACACCTTC. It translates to CASGLAGVGTGKLYGYTF. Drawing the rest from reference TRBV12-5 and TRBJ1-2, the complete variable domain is DARVTQTPRHKVTEMGQEVTMRCQPILGHNTVFWYRQTMMQGLELLAYFRNRAPLDDSGMPKDRFSAEMPDATLATLKIQPSEPRDSAVYFCASGLAGVGTGKLYGYTFGSGTRLTVV.

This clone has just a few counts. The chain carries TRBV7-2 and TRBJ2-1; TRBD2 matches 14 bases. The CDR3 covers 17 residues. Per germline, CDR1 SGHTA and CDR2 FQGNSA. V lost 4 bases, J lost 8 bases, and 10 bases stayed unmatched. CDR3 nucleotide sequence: TGTGCCAGCAGCTACTATAGGACTAGCGGGGGGCGGGATGAGCAGTTCTTC. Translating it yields CASSYYRTSGGRDEQFF. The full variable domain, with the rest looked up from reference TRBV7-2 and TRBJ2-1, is GAGVSQSPSNKVTEKGKDVELRCDPISGHTALYWYRQSLGQGLEFLIYFQGNSAPDKSGLPSDRFSAERTGGSVSTLTIQRTQQEDSAVYLCASSYYRTSGGRDEQFFGPGTRLTVL.

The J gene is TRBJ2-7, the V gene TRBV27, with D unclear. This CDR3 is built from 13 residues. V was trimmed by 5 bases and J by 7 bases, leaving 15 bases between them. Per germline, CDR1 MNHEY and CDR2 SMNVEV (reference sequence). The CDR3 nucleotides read TGTGCCAGCAGTCAACTATTGTCGTGGGAGCAGTACTTC. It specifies CASSQLLSWEQYF.

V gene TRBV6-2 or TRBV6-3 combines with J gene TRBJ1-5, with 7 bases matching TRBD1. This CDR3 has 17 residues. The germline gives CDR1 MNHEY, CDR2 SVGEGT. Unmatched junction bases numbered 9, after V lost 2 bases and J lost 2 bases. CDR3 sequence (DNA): TGTGCCAGCAGTTACCGCCCAGACAGGGTTGGCAATCAGCCCCAGCATTTT. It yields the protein CASSYRPDRVGNQPQHF.